A selection of T cell receptor beta chains follows, all from one sample in a study of CD8 T cells in ankylosing spondylitis. TCRdb processed the 5' RACE reads anew with MiXCR; each CDR3 protein has one entry. Altogether nearly 250,000 distinct CDR3 sequences are present, roughly 32% being singletons, with the ten largest covering around 4.4%. The source material was blood, either unsorted or a sorted T cell fraction (not recorded which). These receptors all stem from a male donor with ankylosing spondylitis or in good health (not recorded which). Each CDR3 is given with its conserved first and last residue. D genes are given only for firm matches. Part of the rows lack a size; the others show once, few, many or a class for expanded clones.

clone size: .
V gene: TRBV20-1
J gene: TRBJ1-5
D gene: TRBD1
CDR3 DNA: TGCAGTGCCTGGGGGCAGGGGGGACTTCAGCCCCAGCATTTT
CDR3 protein: CSAWGQGGLQPQHF

clone size: few
V gene: TRBV12-3/TRBV12-4
J gene: TRBJ1-1
D gene: .
CDR3 DNA: TGTGCCAGCAGTTTAAGCCCAGCGGGAAACACTGAAGCTTTCTTT
CDR3 protein: CASSLSPAGNTEAFF

clone size: .
V gene: TRBV12-3/TRBV12-4
J gene: TRBJ2-5
D gene: .
CDR3 DNA: TGTGCCAGCACCTCGGGTAGAAGAGAGACCCAGTACTTC
CDR3 protein: CASTSGRRETQYF

clone size: few
V gene: TRBV2
J gene: TRBJ2-2
D gene: TRBD1
CDR3 DNA: TGTGCCAGCAGTGAAGAGGGGACAGGGAGGTCACCAAGGCGGGGGAAGAACACCGGGGAGCTGTTTTTT
CDR3 protein: CASSEEGTGRSPRRGKNTGELFF

clone size: few
V gene: TRBV12-3/TRBV12-4
J gene: TRBJ2-1
D gene: .
CDR3 DNA: TGTGCCAGCAGACCTCAACTAGAGGGGCAGTTCTTC
CDR3 protein: CASRPQLEGQFF

clone size: .
V gene: TRBV20-1
J gene: TRBJ2-5
D gene: TRBD2
CDR3 DNA: TGCAGTGCTAGTAGCGGGGGGGACCCAGAGACCCAGTACTTC
CDR3 protein: CSASSGGDPETQYF

clone size: few
V gene: TRBV5-8
J gene: TRBJ2-3
D gene: .
CDR3 DNA: TGTGCCAGCAAGGTGGATACGCAGTATTTT
CDR3 protein: CASKVDTQYF

clone size: few
V gene: TRBV3-1
J gene: TRBJ2-1
D gene: .
CDR3 DNA: TGTGCCAGCAGCCTCATCACGAGCTCCTACAATGAGCAGTTCTTC
CDR3 protein: CASSLITSSYNEQFF

clone size: .
V gene: TRBV5-1
J gene: TRBJ2-1
D gene: TRBD2
CDR3 DNA: TGCGCCAGCAGCTTGAGGGGCGCGGGGGAGGAGTTCTTC
CDR3 protein: CASSLRGAGEEFF

clone size: .
V gene: TRBV20-1
J gene: TRBJ1-5
D gene: .
CDR3 DNA: TGCAGTGCTAGAGACCCGGGGGGCGATCAGCCCCAGCATTTT
CDR3 protein: CSARDPGGDQPQHF

clone size: .
V gene: TRBV18
J gene: TRBJ2-5
D gene: .
CDR3 DNA: TGTGCCAGCTCACCATCGAGCGCGGAGACCCAGTACTTC
CDR3 protein: CASSPSSAETQYF

clone size: .
V gene: TRBV28
J gene: TRBJ2-5
D gene: TRBD2
CDR3 DNA: TGTGCCAGCAGTTTATTCGGGGGGGCTAGCGGTGAAGAGACCCAGTACTTC
CDR3 protein: CASSLFGGASGEETQYF

clone size: .
V gene: TRBV20-1
J gene: TRBJ2-7
D gene: .
CDR3 DNA: TGCAGTGCTAGCGGGCTTTACGAGCAGTACTTC
CDR3 protein: CSASGLYEQYF

clone size: .
V gene: TRBV2
J gene: TRBJ2-7
D gene: .
CDR3 DNA: TGTGCCAGCAGTGGACAGTACGAGCAGTACTTC
CDR3 protein: CASSGQYEQYF

clone size: once
V gene: TRBV12-3/TRBV12-4
J gene: TRBJ1-1
D gene: TRBD1
CDR3 DNA: TGTGCCAGCAGTTCGGGGACAGTTTTTGAAGCTTTCTTT
CDR3 protein: CASSSGTVFEAFF

clone size: .
V gene: TRBV6-1
J gene: TRBJ1-2
D gene: .
CDR3 DNA: TGTGCCAGCAGTCCACGGACACAAAACTATGGCTACACCTTC
CDR3 protein: CASSPRTQNYGYTF

clone size: few
V gene: TRBV7-9
J gene: TRBJ2-3
D gene: .
CDR3 DNA: TGTGCCAGCAGCTTAGGACGGGGAGGCACAGATACGCAGTATTTT
CDR3 protein: CASSLGRGGTDTQYF

clone size: .
V gene: TRBV10-3
J gene: TRBJ2-7
D gene: TRBD1
CDR3 DNA: TGTGCCTCCCGGGACAGCGCTTCCTACGAGCAGTACTTC
CDR3 protein: CASRDSASYEQYF

clone size: .
V gene: TRBV5-1
J gene: TRBJ2-3
D gene: .
CDR3 DNA: TGCGCCAGCAGCTTGGAAAAAGGACCAGATACGCAGTATTTT
CDR3 protein: CASSLEKGPDTQYF

clone size: few
V gene: TRBV10-3
J gene: TRBJ1-2
D gene: .
CDR3 DNA: TGTGCCATCAGTGAGTCGAGGTCAGGTCTAAATGGCTACACCTTC
CDR3 protein: CAISESRSGLNGYTF